One and the same sample provided the 3 T cell receptor beta chains below, sequenced in a study of blood T cell repertoires in COVID-19. Profiling relied on immunoSEQ multiplex PCR, and the TCRdb table lists in-frame clones only, not all of them. The sample yields more than 250,000 clones, about 82% seen once. The sequenced material came from peripheral blood. These receptors were collected from a woman aged 50 to 65 with acute or convalescent COVID-19.

The chain recombines TRBV9 with TRBJ2-7; 7 positions match TRBD2. The germline CDR1 and CDR2 sequences are SGDLS and YYNGEE. V shed 3 bases, J shed 2 bases, and the junction held 5 bases outside the gene matches. The CDR3 runs 14 residues. Here the CDR3 reads CASSGAGTTYEQYF. The DNA for the CDR3 is TGTGCCAGCAGCGGAGCCGGGACTACCTACGAGCAGTACTTC.

The chain joins TRBV7-3 to TRBJ2-2; the D gene is possibly TRBD2 (5 bases). Germline CDR1 is SGHTA and CDR2 is FQGTGA. The CDR3 runs to 15 residues. The V gene lost 4 bases and the J gene lost 4 bases, with 13 bases spanning the gap. The CDR3 DNA sequence: TGTGCCAGCAGCTCTCCCGGACGGGGCACCGGGGAGCTGTTTTTT. The encoded protein is CASSSPGRGTGELFF.

J is TRBJ1-4 and V is TRBV7-9; D possibly corresponds to TRBD1 (5 bases). CDR1 and CDR2 from the germline V gene are SEHNR and FQNEAQ (reference sequence). The length of the CDR3 is 15 residues. V lost 6 bases and J 3 bases, leaving 14 bases between the germline ends. The CDR3 loop reads CASRTGGSSNEKLFF. CDR3 in DNA: TGTGCCAGCAGGACTGGGGGGAGCTCTAATGAAAAACTGTTTTTT.